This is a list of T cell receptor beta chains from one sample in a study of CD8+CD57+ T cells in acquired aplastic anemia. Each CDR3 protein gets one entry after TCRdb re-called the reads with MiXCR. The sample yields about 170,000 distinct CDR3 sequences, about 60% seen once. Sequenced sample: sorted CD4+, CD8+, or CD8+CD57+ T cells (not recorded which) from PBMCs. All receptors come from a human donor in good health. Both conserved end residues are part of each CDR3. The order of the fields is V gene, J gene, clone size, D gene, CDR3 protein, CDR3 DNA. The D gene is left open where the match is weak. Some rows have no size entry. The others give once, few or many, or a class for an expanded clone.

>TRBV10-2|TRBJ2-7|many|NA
CASSEYFPYEQYF
TGCGCCAGCAGTGAGTATTTCCCGTACGAGCAGTACTTC
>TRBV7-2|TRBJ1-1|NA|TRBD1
CASSVDRGQPISEAFF
TGTGCCAGCAGCGTGGACAGGGGACAGCCTATTTCTGAAGCTTTCTTT
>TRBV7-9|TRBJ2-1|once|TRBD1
CASSGQGALGHNEQFF
TGTGCCAGCAGCGGACAGGGGGCCCTGGGACACAATGAGCAGTTCTTC
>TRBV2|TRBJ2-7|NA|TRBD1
CATSPGTGDLEQYF
TGTGCCACCTCCCCCGGGACAGGGGATTTGGAGCAGTACTTC
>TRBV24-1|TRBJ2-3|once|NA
CATRTSTDTQYF
TGTGCCACCAGGACGAGCACAGATACGCAGTATTTT
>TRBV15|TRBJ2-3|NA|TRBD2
CATSPPSSGSKDTQYF
TGTGCCACCAGCCCCCCGAGCAGCGGGAGTAAGGATACGCAGTATTTT
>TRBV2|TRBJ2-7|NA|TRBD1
CATGTGINEQYF
TGTGCGACCGGGACAGGGATAAACGAGCAGTACTTC
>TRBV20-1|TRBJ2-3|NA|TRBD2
CSARLAGTTDTQYF
TGCAGTGCTAGACTAGCGGGGACCACAGATACGCAGTATTTT
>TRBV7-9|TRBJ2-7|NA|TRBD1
CASSLHPGTGPEQYF
TGTGCCAGCAGCTTGCATCCCGGGACAGGACCCGAGCAGTACTTC
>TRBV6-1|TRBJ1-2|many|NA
CASSEVEGRDGYTF
TGTGCCAGCAGTGAAGTGGAGGGACGGGATGGCTACACCTTC
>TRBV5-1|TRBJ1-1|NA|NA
CASSLGATVNTEAFF
TGCGCCAGCAGCTTGGGGGCTACAGTGAACACTGAAGCTTTCTTT
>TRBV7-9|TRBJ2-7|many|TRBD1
CASSPRTGYSYEQYF
TGTGCCAGCAGCCCGCGGACAGGGTACTCCTACGAGCAGTACTTC
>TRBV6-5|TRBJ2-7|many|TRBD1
CASSYLNPGQATPYEQYF
TGTGCCAGCAGTTACCTGAATCCGGGACAGGCAACCCCCTACGAGCAGTACTTC
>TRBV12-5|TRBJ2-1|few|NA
CASGLVHLGTYNEQFF
TGTGCTAGTGGTTTGGTCCATCTGGGGACCTACAATGAGCAGTTCTTC
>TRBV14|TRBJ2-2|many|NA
CASSQAGHRELFF
TGTGCCAGCAGCCAAGCCGGTCACCGGGAGCTGTTTTTT
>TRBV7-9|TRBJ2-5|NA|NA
CASSLRGEVETQYF
TGTGCCAGCAGCTTAAGGGGAGAGGTGGAGACCCAGTACTTC
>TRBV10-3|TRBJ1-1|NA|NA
CASSEVGATNTEAFF
TGTGCCAGCAGTGAGGTGGGGGCAACGAACACTGAAGCTTTCTTT
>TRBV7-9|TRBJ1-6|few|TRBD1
CASSLQGGNSPLHF
TGTGCCAGCAGCTTACAGGGGGGTAATTCACCCCTCCACTTT
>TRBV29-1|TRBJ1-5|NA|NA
CSVEDGEGNQPQHF
TGCAGCGTTGAAGATGGGGAGGGTAATCAGCCCCAGCATTTT
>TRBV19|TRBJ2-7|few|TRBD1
CASSVGDRYTYEQYF
TGTGCCAGTAGCGTCGGGGACAGGTACACCTACGAGCAGTACTTC
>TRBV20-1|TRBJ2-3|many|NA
CSARDAVLTDTQYF
TGCAGTGCTAGAGATGCGGTCCTCACAGATACGCAGTATTTT
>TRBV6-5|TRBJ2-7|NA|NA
CASSHAEQYF
TGTGCCAGCAGTCACGCCGAGCAGTACTTC
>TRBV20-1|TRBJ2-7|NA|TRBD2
CSEKGLAGSYEQYF
TGCAGTGAGAAGGGACTAGCGGGGTCCTACGAGCAGTACTTC
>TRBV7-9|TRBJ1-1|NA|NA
CASSLAGLANTEAFF
TGTGCCAGCAGCTTAGCGGGCCTGGCGAACACCGAAGCTTTCTTT
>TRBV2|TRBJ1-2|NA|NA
CASRFGADYGYTF
TGTGCCAGCAGATTTGGGGCCGACTATGGCTACACCTTC
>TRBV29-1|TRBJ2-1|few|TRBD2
CSVAMTSGRWAEQFF
TGCAGCGTGGCTATGACTAGCGGGAGGTGGGCTGAGCAGTTCTTC
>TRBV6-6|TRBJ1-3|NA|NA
CASRGQSAGNTIYF
TGTGCCAGCAGAGGACAGTCGGCTGGAAACACCATATATTTT
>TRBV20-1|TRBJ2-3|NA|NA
CSARPDYF
TGCAGTGCTAGGCCGGACTATTTT
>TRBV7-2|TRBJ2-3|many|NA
CASSLGPYFPDTQYF
TGTGCCAGCAGCTTAGGACCGTATTTCCCAGATACGCAGTATTTT
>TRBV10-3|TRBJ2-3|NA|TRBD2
CASRNALGTSLTDTQYF
TGTGCCAGCAGAAACGCTCTCGGGACTAGTCTCACAGATACGCAGTATTTT
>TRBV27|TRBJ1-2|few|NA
CASSLYGVAGLGYTF
TGTGCCAGCAGTTTATACGGTGTGGCAGGCTTAGGCTACACCTTC
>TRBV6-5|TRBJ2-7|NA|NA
CASSYGQYEQYF
TGTGCCAGCAGCTATGGACAGTACGAGCAGTACTTC
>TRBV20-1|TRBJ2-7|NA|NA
CSASDENQGYEQYF
TGCAGTGCGTCAGATGAGAATCAGGGCTACGAGCAGTACTTC
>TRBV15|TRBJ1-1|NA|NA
CATSDLQYTNTEAFF
TGTGCCACCAGTGACCTACAGTACACGAACACTGAAGCTTTCTTT
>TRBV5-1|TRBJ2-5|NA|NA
CASSLSVRETQYF
TGCGCCAGCAGCTTGAGCGTTCGGGAGACCCAGTACTTC
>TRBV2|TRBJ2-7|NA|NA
CASSSQGGGEQYF
TGTGCCAGCAGTTCCCAGGGGGGGGGCGAGCAGTACTTC
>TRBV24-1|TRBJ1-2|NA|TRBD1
CATSARGQGDYGYTF
TGTGCCACCAGTGCTAGGGGACAGGGGGACTATGGCTACACCTTC
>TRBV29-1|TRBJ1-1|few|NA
CSVKNTEAFF
TGCAGCGTCAAGAACACTGAAGCTTTCTTT
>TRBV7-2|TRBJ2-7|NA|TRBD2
CASSLRLANSYEQYF
TGTGCCAGCAGCTTGAGACTAGCGAACTCCTACGAGCAGTACTTC
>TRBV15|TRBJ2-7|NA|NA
CATSTRGGNTGELYF
TGTGCCACCAGCACTAGAGGAGGGAACACCGGGGAGCTGTACTTC
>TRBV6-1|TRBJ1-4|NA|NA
CASSNTGGPDEKLFF
TGTGCCAGCAGCAACACGGGGGGGCCTGATGAAAAACTGTTTTTT
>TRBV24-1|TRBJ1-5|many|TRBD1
CATSDGTGVGQPQHF
TGTGCCACCAGTGATGGGACAGGGGTTGGTCAGCCCCAGCATTTT
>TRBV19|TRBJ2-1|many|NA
CASSPRSVYNEQFF
TGTGCCAGTAGTCCCAGGTCCGTCTACAATGAGCAGTTCTTC
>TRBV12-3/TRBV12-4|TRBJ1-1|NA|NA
CASSLGGASGAFF
TGTGCCAGCAGTTTGGGAGGGGCTAGTGGCGCTTTCTTT
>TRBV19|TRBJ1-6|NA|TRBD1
CASSTGQGANSPLHF
TGTGCCAGTAGTACCGGACAGGGGGCTAATTCACCCCTCCACTTT
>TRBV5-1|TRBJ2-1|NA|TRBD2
CASSLSGRENEQFF
TGCGCCAGCAGCCTTAGCGGGAGGGAAAATGAGCAGTTCTTC
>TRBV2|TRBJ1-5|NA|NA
CASRDTYSNQPQHF
TGTGCCAGCCGGGACACCTATAGCAATCAGCCCCAGCATTTT
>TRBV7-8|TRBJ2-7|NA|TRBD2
CASSPMTSGGHGGEQYF
TGTGCCAGCAGCCCTATGACTAGCGGGGGCCATGGGGGCGAGCAGTACTTC
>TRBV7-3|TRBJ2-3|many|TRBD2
CASSLIGTSSTDTQYF
TGTGCCAGCAGCTTAATCGGGACTAGCTCAACAGATACGCAGTATTTT
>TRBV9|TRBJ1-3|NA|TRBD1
CASSDGTASGNTIYF
TGTGCCAGCAGCGACGGGACAGCGTCTGGAAACACCATATATTTT
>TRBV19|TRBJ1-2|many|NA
CASSMEGAAYGYTF
TGTGCCAGTAGTATGGAAGGGGCGGCGTATGGCTACACCTTC
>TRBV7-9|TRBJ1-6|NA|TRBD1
CASSLEDRGDSPLHF
TGTGCCAGCAGCTTAGAAGACAGGGGAGACTCACCCCTCCACTTT
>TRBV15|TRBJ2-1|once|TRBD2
CATSKGTSGSEQFF
TGTGCCACCAGCAAAGGGACTAGCGGGAGTGAGCAGTTCTTC
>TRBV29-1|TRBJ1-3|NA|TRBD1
CSVAGDRGTGNTIYF
TGCAGCGTTGCCGGGGACAGGGGAACTGGAAACACCATATATTTT
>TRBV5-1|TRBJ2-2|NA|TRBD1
CASSLGQGSTGELFF
TGCGCCAGCAGCTTGGGACAGGGCTCCACCGGGGAGCTGTTTTTT